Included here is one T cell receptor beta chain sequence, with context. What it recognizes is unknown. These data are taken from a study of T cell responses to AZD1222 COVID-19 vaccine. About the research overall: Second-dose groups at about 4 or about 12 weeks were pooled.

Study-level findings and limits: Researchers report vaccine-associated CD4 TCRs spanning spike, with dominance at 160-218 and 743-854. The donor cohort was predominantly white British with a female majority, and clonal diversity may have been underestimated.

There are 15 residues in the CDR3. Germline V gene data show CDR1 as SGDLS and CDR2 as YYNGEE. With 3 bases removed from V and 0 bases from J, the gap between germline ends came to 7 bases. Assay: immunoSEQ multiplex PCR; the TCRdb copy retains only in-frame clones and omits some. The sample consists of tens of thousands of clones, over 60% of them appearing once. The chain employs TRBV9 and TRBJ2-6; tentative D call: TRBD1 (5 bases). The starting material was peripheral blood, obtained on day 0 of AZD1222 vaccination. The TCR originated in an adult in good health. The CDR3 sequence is CASSAQASGANVLTF. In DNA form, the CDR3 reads TGTGCCAGCAGCGCACAGGCCTCTGGGGCCAACGTCCTGACTTTC.